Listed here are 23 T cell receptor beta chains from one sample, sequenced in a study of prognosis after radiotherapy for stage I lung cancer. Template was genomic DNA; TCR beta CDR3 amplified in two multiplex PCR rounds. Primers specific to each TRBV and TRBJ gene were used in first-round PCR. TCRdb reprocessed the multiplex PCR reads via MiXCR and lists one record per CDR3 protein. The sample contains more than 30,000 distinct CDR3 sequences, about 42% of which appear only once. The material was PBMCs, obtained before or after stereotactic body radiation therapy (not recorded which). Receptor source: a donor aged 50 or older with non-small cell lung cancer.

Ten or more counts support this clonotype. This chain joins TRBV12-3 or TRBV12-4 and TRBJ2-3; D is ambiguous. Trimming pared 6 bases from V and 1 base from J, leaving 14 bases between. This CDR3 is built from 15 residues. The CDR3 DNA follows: TGTGCCAGCAGCTGGTGGGGTTTTGGCACAGATACGCAGTATTTT. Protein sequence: CASSWWGFGTDTQYF.

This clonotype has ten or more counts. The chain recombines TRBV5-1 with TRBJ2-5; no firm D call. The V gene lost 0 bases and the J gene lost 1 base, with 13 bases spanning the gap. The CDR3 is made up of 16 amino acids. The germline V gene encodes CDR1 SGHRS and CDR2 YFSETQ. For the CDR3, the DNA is TGCGCCAGCAGCTTGGGATTTGGGCTCCCCCAAGAGACCCAGTACTTC. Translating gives CASSLGFGLPQETQYF.

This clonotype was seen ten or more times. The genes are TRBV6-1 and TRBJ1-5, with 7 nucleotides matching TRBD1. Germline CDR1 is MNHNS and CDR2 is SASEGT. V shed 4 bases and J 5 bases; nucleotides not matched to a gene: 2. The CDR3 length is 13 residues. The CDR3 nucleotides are TGTGCCAGCAGTGGGGACAGTTATCAGCCCCAGCATTTT. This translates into CASSGDSYQPQHF.

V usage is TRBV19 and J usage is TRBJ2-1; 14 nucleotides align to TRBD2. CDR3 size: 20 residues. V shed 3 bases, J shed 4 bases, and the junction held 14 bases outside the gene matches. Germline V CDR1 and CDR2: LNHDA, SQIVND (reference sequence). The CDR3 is CASSIIPGTSGSPKYNEQFF. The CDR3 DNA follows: TGTGCCAGTAGTATCATTCCCGGGACTAGCGGGAGCCCCAAGTACAATGAGCAGTTCTTC.

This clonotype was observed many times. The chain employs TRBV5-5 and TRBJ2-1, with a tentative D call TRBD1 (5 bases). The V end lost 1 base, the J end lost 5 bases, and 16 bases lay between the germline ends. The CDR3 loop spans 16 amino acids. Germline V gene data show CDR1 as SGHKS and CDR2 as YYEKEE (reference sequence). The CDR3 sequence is CASSLSRVGTHNEQFF. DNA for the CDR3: TGTGCCAGCAGCTTGTCCAGGGTAGGAACGCACAATGAGCAGTTCTTC.

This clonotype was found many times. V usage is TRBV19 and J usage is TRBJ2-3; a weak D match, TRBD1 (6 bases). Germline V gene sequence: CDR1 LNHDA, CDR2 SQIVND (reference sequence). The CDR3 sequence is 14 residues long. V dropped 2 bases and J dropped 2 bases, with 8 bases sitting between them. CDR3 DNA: TGTGCCAGTAGTATACGGGGACACACAGATACGCAGTATTTT. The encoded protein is CASSIRGHTDTQYF. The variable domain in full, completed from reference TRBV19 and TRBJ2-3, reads DGGITQSPKYLFRKEGQNVTLSCEQNLNHDAMYWYRQDPGQGLRLIYYSQIVNDFQKGDIAEGYSVSREKKESFPLTVTSAQKNPTAFYLCASSIRGHTDTQYFGPGTRLTVL.

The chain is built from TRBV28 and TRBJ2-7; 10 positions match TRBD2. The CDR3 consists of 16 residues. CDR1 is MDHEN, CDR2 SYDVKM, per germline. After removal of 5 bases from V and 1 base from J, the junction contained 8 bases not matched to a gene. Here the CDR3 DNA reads TGTGCCAGCAGTCGGGCCGGGACTAGCGTGTCCTACGAGCAGTACTTC. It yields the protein CASSRAGTSVSYEQYF.

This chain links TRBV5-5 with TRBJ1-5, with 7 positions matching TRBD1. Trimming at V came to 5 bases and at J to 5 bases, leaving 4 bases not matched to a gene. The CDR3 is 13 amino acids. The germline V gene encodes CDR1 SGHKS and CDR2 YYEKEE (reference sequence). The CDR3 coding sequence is TGTGCCAGCAGACCCAGGGGGGATCAGCCCCAGCATTTT. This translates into CASRPRGDQPQHF.

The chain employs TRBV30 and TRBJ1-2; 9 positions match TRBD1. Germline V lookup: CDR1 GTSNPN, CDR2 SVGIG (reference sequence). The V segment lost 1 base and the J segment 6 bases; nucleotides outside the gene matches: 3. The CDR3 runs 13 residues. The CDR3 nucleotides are TGTGCCTGGAGTGGGACAGGGGAAAATGGCTACACCTTC. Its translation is CAWSGTGENGYTF.

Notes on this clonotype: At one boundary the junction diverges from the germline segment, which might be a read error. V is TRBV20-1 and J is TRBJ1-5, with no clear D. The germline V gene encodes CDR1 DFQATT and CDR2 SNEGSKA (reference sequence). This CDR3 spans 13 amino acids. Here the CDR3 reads CSARKGSYQTQHF. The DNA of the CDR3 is TGCAGTGCTAGAAAAGGATCGTATCAGACCCAGCATTTT.

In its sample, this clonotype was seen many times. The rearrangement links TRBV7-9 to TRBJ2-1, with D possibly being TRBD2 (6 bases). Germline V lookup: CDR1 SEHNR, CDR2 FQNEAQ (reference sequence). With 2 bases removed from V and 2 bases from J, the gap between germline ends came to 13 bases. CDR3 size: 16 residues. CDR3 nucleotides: TGTGCCAGCAGCTTAATAGGCGGGGTTACCTACAATGAGCAGTTCTTC. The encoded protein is CASSLIGGVTYNEQFF.

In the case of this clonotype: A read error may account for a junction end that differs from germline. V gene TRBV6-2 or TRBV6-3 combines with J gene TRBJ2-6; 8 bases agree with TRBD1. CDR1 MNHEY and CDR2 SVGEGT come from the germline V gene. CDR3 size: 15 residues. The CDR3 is CPSRTGFSGADVLTF. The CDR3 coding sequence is TGTCCCAGCAGGACAGGGTTCTCTGGGGCCGACGTCCTGACTTTC.

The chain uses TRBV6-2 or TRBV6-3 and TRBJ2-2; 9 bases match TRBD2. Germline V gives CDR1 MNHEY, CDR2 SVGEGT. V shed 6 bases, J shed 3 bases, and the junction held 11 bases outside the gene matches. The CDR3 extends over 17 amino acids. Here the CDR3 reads CASRKGAAGGDTGELFF. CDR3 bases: TGTGCCAGCAGGAAGGGGGCTGCGGGAGGGGACACCGGGGAGCTGTTTTTT.

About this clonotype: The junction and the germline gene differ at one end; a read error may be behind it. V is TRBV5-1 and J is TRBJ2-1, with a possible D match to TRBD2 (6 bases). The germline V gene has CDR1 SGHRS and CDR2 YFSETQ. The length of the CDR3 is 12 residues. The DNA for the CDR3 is TGCGCCAGCAGCCTGGATGCGGGATGTTGGGTCTTC. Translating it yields CASSLDAGCWVF.

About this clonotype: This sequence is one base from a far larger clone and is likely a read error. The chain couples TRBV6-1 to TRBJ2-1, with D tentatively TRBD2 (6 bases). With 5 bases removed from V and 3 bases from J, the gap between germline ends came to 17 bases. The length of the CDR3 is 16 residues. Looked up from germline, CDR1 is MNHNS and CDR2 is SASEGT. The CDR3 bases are TGTGCCAGCAGTTACCTCGGGAGATACTTCTACAATGAGCAGTTCTTC. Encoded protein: CASSYLGRYFYNEQFF.

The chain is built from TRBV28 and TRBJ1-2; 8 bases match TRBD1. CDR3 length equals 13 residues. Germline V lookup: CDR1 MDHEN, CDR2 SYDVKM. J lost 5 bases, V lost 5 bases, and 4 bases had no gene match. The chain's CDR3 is CASSRQGWYGYTF. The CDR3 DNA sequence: TGTGCCAGCAGTCGACAGGGGTGGTATGGCTACACCTTC.

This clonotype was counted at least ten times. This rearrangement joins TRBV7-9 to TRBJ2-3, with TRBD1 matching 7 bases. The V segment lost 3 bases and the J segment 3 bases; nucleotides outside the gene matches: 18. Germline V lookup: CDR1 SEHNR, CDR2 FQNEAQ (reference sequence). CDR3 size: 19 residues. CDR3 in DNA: TGTGCCAGCAGCTTCAACCCTCGGACAGGCCCCGGTTTGACAGATACGCAGTATTTT. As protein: CASSFNPRTGPGLTDTQYF.

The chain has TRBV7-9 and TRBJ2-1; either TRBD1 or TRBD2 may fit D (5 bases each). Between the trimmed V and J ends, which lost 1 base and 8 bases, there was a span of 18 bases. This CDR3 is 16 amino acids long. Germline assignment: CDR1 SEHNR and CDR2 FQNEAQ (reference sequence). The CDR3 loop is CASSLEGRGREDEQFF. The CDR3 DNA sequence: TGTGCCAGCAGCTTAGAGGGACGGGGCCGCGAGGATGAGCAGTTCTTC.

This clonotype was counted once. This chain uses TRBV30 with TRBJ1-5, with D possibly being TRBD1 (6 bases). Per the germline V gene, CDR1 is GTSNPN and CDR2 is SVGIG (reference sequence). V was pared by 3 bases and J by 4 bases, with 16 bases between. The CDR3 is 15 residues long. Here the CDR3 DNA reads TGTGCCTGGAGCGCCCGCTGGACAGAAAATCAGCCCCAGCATTTT. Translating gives CAWSARWTENQPQHF.

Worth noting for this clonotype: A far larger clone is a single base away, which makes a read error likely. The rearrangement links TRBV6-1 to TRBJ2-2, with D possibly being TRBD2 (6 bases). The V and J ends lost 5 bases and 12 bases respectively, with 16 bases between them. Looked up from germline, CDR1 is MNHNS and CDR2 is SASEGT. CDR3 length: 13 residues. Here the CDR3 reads CASSYESGSQLFF. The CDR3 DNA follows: TGTGCCAGCAGTTACGAGTCCGGGAGCCAGCTGTTTTTT.

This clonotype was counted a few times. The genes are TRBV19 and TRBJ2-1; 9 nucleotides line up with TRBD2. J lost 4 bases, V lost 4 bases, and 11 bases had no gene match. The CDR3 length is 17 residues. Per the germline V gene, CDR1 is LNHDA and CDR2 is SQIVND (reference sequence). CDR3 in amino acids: CASSTQGVLAGYNEQFF. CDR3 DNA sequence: TGTGCCAGTAGTACCCAAGGGGTACTAGCGGGTTACAATGAGCAGTTCTTC.

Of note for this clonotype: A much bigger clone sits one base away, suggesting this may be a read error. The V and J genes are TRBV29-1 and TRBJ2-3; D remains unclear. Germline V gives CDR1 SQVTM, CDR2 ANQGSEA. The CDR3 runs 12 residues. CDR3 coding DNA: TGCATCGTTGAACGCGGCACAGATACGCAGTATTTT. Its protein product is CIVERGTDTQYF.

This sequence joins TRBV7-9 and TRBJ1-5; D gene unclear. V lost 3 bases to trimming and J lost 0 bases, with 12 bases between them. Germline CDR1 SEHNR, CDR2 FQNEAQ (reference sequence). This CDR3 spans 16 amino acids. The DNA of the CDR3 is TGTGCCAGCAGCTTCTCTGGTCTATATAGCAATCAGCCCCAGCATTTT. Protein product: CASSFSGLYSNQPQHF.